These 32 T cell receptor beta chains share one sample of origin, sequenced in a study of T cell responses to AZD1222 COVID-19 vaccine. Using immunoSEQ multiplex PCR, the repertoire was profiled, and TCRdb retains in-frame clones only, with some absent. Altogether about 75,000 clones are present, about nine tenths being singletons, with the ten largest covering roughly 18%. Material: peripheral blood, obtained 28 days after the second AZD1222 dose. The receptor set was obtained from an adult who received the AZD1222 COVID-19 vaccine.

This chain links TRBV15 with TRBJ1-1; 8 bases are a match to TRBD1. Germline CDR1 reads LNHNV; CDR2 reads YYDKDF (reference sequence). The CDR3 has 15 amino acids. Trimming cost V 2 bases and J 0 bases; bases outside gene matches: 2. The CDR3 here is CATSRSTGVNTEAFF. Written as DNA, the CDR3 is TGTGCCACCAGCAGATCGACAGGGGTGAACACTGAAGCTTTCTTT.

This chain uses TRBV7-6 with TRBJ1-3, with 8 bases identical to TRBD1. Germline V gene sequence: CDR1 SGHVS, CDR2 FNYEAQ. V dropped 2 bases and J dropped 4; count of bases not matched to a gene: 4. There are 15 residues in the CDR3. CDR3 amino acids: CASSLTRDRGNTIYF. Written as DNA, the CDR3 is TGTGCCAGCAGCTTAACACGGGACAGGGGAAACACCATATATTTT.

The rearrangement joins TRBV5-6 to TRBJ2-7, with 7 bases fitting TRBD2. The CDR3 extends over 14 amino acids. V gave up 4 bases and J gave up 0 bases; unmatched junction bases: 4. Germline values: CDR1 SGHDT, CDR2 YYEEEE. For the CDR3, the DNA is TGTGCCAGCAGCCGGACGGGGGGCTCCTACGAGCAGTACTTC. Encoded protein: CASSRTGGSYEQYF.

The chain has TRBV10-3 and TRBJ1-1; D gene ambiguous. The ends were cut back, 8 bases at V and 1 base at J, with 11 bases in the middle. The CDR3 sequence is 13 residues long. CDR1 ENHRY and CDR2 SYGVKD come from the germline V gene. In nucleotides, the CDR3 is TGTGCCATCCGACAAGAGGAGAACACTGAAGCTTTCTTT. It yields the protein CAIRQEENTEAFF.

Comment on this clone: Distinct nucleotide sequences in the sample also encode this CDR3. The rearrangement joins TRBV5-4 to TRBJ2-1; TRBD1 aligns across 8 bases. The CDR3 has 15 amino acids. V lost 1 base and J lost 1; bases outside the gene matches: 1. Germline CDR1 and CDR2: SGHNT and YYREEE (reference sequence). CDR3 DNA: TGTGCCAGCAGCTTGACAGGGGGTTCCTACAATGAGCAGTTCTTC. It is translated as CASSLTGGSYNEQFF.

The chain joins TRBV19 to TRBJ2-3, with 13 bases that match TRBD2. The CDR3 loop spans 17 amino acids. In germline, CDR1 is LNHDA, CDR2 SQIVND (reference sequence). Trimming cost V 4 bases and J 0 bases; bases outside gene matches: 4. CDR3 bases: TGTGCCAGTAGTACGGGGACTAGCGGGACCAGCACAGATACGCAGTATTTT. This codes for CASSTGTSGTSTDTQYF.

This sequence joins TRBV2 and TRBJ1-5; 7 nucleotides align to TRBD1. Trimming removed 5 bases from V and 0 bases from J; junction bases left unmatched: 4. The CDR3 has 15 amino acids. CDR1 SNHLY and CDR2 FYNNEI come from the germline V gene. The CDR3 spells CASSTGTDSNQPQHF. The DNA of the CDR3 is TGTGCCAGCAGTACCGGGACAGATAGCAATCAGCCCCAGCATTTT.

Worth noting for this clone: Its ends do not fully match the called genes, so a read error is possible. J is TRBJ1-6 and V is TRBV7-2; D remains ambiguous. CDR3 length: 17 amino acids. The V gene's germline CDR1 is SGHTA and CDR2 FQGNSA. Written as DNA, the CDR3 is TGTGCCAGCAGCTTAGTCATGGTCGGGTCCTTTAATTCACCCCTCCACTTT. Translated: CASSLVMVGSFNSPLHF.

J is TRBJ2-5 and V is TRBV10-3; D possibly corresponds to TRBD2 (6 bases). Trimming cost V 3 bases and J 2 bases, with 13 bases left between them. The germline gives CDR1 ENHRY, CDR2 SYGVKD. The CDR3 contains 15 residues. The DNA of the CDR3 is TGTGCCATCAGTGAAGCCAAGGGACTTCAAGAGACCCAGTACTTC. It translates to CAISEAKGLQETQYF.

The chain uses TRBV5-1 and TRBJ2-5, with D possibly matching TRBD2 (5 bases). Trimming removed 0 bases at V and 5 bases at J, with 14 bases between. CDR3 length: 15 residues. CDR1 is SGHRS, CDR2 YFSETQ, per germline. The CDR3 sequence: CASSLENSVGETQYF. CDR3 sequence (DNA): TGCGCCAGCAGCTTGGAAAATAGCGTGGGGGAGACCCAGTACTTC.

This rearrangement joins TRBV3-1 (or the pseudogene TRBV3-2) to TRBJ1-3, with D tentatively TRBD1 (5 bases). The germline V gene has CDR1 LGHDT and CDR2 YNNKEL (reference sequence). V was pared by 1 base and J by 0 bases, with 16 bases between. This CDR3 spans 18 amino acids. In nucleotides, the CDR3 is TGTGCCAGCAGCCAAGCCATTCTGGGGGGAAGCTCTGGAAACACCATATATTTT. Protein sequence: CASSQAILGGSSGNTIYF.

The rearrangement links TRBV4-3 to TRBJ1-5; no reliable D call. This CDR3 is 13 amino acids long. Per germline, CDR1 LGHNA and CDR2 YSLEER. Trimming cost V 1 base and J 7 bases, with 8 bases left between them. The CDR3 here is CASSQAYSQPQHF. CDR3 sequence (DNA): TGCGCCAGCAGCCAAGCGTACAGCCAGCCCCAGCATTTT.

This clone has only one observation. The gene calls are TRBV2 and TRBJ2-7; 12 bases map to TRBD1. Germline V gene lookup returns CDR1 SNHLY and CDR2 FYNNEI. The CDR3 length is 15 residues. After removal of 6 bases from V and 5 bases from J, the junction contained 8 bases not matched to a gene. The chain's CDR3 is CASRGQGAIIHEQYF. The CDR3 nucleotides read TGTGCCAGCAGGGGACAGGGGGCCATAATCCACGAGCAGTACTTC. Looking up the rest from reference TRBV2 and TRBJ2-7 gives the full variable domain: EPEVTQTPSHQVTQMGQEVILRCVPISNHLYFYWYRQILGQKVEFLVSFYNNEISEKSEIFDDQFSVERPDGSNFTLKIRSTKLEDSAMYFCASRGQGAIIHEQYFGPGTRLTVT.

The rearrangement joins TRBV10-3 to TRBJ1-6; tentative D call: TRBD1 (6 bases). Germline CDR1 ENHRY, CDR2 SYGVKD. CDR3 length: 12 amino acids. The V gene lost 6 bases and the J gene lost 7 bases, with 7 bases spanning the gap. CDR3 in DNA: TGTGCCATCAGCCAGGGGAATTCACCCCTCCACTTT. The encoded protein is CAISQGNSPLHF.

This chain links TRBV30 with TRBJ2-3; D remains ambiguous. The CDR3 spans 11 residues. V was clipped by 0 bases and J by 6 bases, with 4 bases between them. The germline CDR1 and CDR2 sequences are GTSNPN and SVGIG (reference sequence). The CDR3 loop reads CAWSVIDTQYF. The CDR3 coding sequence is TGTGCCTGGAGTGTAATTGATACGCAGTATTTT.

This chain links TRBV7-9 with TRBJ2-2; 9 nucleotides agree with TRBD1. From germline, CDR1 is SEHNR and CDR2 FQNEAQ (reference sequence). V lost 1 base to trimming and J lost 5 bases; unmatched junction nucleotides: 5. This CDR3 contains 16 residues. CDR3 region: CASSLVTGGRTGELFF. In DNA form, the CDR3 reads TGTGCCAGCAGCTTAGTAACAGGGGGCAGGACCGGGGAGCTGTTTTTT.

The chain is built from TRBV28 and TRBJ1-1, with D perhaps matching TRBD1 (6 bases). The CDR3 totals 14 residues. Germline CDR1 reads MDHEN; CDR2 reads SYDVKM. Trimming shortened V by 6 bases and J by 5 bases, and 16 bases separated the two germline ends. In DNA form, the CDR3 reads TGTGCCAGCAGGATGGGGGGCCCTGGGACTGAAGCTTTCTTT. Translated, it gives CASRMGGPGTEAFF.

This chain joins TRBV7-2 and TRBJ1-1; 7 bases are a match to TRBD1. Trimming removed 2 bases from V and 2 bases from J; junction bases left unmatched: 8. The CDR3 runs to 16 residues. Germline assignment: CDR1 SGHTA and CDR2 FQGNSA. This CDR3 is CASSLPFRDSNTEAFF. The CDR3 DNA follows: TGTGCCAGCAGCTTACCCTTCCGGGACAGTAACACTGAAGCTTTCTTT.

The rearrangement joins TRBV28 to TRBJ1-1; 9 nucleotides align to TRBD1. The germline V gene encodes CDR1 MDHEN and CDR2 SYDVKM. Unmatched junction bases numbered 6, after V lost 5 bases and J lost 2 bases. This CDR3 has 15 amino acids. The CDR3 region has the DNA TGTGCCAGCAGTCCGCCGGGACAGGGAAACACTGAAGCTTTCTTT. Translating it yields CASSPPGQGNTEAFF.

The chain's CDR3 is CASSFQGGNEQYF. In DNA, the CDR3 is TGTGCCAGCAGCTTTCAGGGGGGGAACGAGCAGTACTTC. V and J are TRBV7-9 and TRBJ2-7, with D tentatively TRBD1 or TRBD2 (7 bases each). CDR3 size: 13 residues. Germline loops: CDR1 SEHNR, CDR2 FQNEAQ (reference sequence). V was trimmed by 3 bases and J by 5 bases, leaving 11 bases between them.

This chain joins TRBV6-1 and TRBJ2-1; no clear D gene. The germline V gene has CDR1 MNHNS and CDR2 SASEGT. The CDR3 sequence is 12 residues long. V gave up 3 bases and J gave up 10 bases, with 10 bases separating them. This CDR3 reads CASSDGPWEQFF. In DNA form, the CDR3 reads TGTGCCAGCAGTGACGGCCCCTGGGAGCAGTTCTTC.

A single count supports this clone. The chain employs TRBV28 and TRBJ1-2; 7 bases fit TRBD1. From germline, CDR1 is MDHEN and CDR2 SYDVKM. Trimming removed 6 bases from V and 8 bases from J; junction bases left unmatched: 12. This CDR3 has 14 amino acids. The chain's CDR3 is CASRLTGAGGGYTF. The DNA of the CDR3 is TGTGCCAGCAGACTAACAGGGGCCGGAGGGGGCTACACCTTC.

The chain recombines TRBV12-3 or TRBV12-4 with TRBJ1-1; D is uncertain. The CDR3 sequence is 10 residues long. The V and J ends lost 2 bases and 11 bases respectively, with 6 bases between them. The CDR3 DNA reads as TGTGCCAGCAGTTTAACGGTTGCTTTCTTT. It translates to CASSLTVAFF.

This clone was counted once. The V gene is TRBV14, the J gene TRBJ2-1, with D perhaps TRBD1 or TRBD2 (5 bases each). The ends were cut back, 2 bases at V and 0 bases at J, with 17 bases in the middle. CDR1 is SGHDN and CDR2 is FVKESK in the germline V gene. This CDR3 spans 18 amino acids. CDR3 sequence: CASSQRFLPGTSYNEQFF. The DNA of the CDR3 is TGTGCCAGCAGCCAACGGTTTCTCCCAGGGACCTCCTACAATGAGCAGTTCTTC.

The V and J genes are TRBV28 and TRBJ2-2; D not resolved. The CDR3 is 13 residues long. Germline values: CDR1 MDHEN, CDR2 SYDVKM. Between the trimmed V and J ends, which lost 5 bases and 8 bases, there was a span of 12 bases. CDR3 nucleotides: TGTGCCAGCAGTCCAACCCGTGCTGGGGAGCTGTTTTTT. It specifies CASSPTRAGELFF.

This chain connects TRBV7-3 to TRBJ2-1, with D possibly being TRBD1 (5 bases). Germline CDR1 SGHTA, CDR2 FQGTGA. The CDR3 covers 15 residues. V was shortened by 5 bases and J by 8 bases, with 19 bases between the two germline ends. The CDR3, as DNA: TGTGCCAGCAGCCCACCGGGCAGGGTAGAAGATGAGCAGTTCTTC. It translates to CASSPPGRVEDEQFF. Together with reference TRBV7-3 and TRBJ2-1, the CDR3 gives the full variable domain: GAGVSQTPSNKVTEKGKYVELRCDPISGHTALYWYRQSLGQGPEFLIYFQGTGAADDSGLPNDRFFAVRPEGSVSTLKIQRTERGDSAVYLCASSPPGRVEDEQFFGPGTRLTVL.

This clone occurred a few times. The V and J genes are TRBV19 and TRBJ1-5, with unresolved D. The germline gives CDR1 LNHDA, CDR2 SQIVND (reference sequence). With 5 bases removed from V and 0 bases from J, the gap between germline ends came to 5 bases. The CDR3 spans 13 residues. CDR3 nucleotide sequence: TGTGCCAGTAGTTTCAATAGCAATCAGCCCCAGCATTTT. This gives the protein CASSFNSNQPQHF.

The J gene is TRBJ1-5, the V gene TRBV9; the D gene is possibly TRBD1 (6 bases). Trimming cost V 4 bases and J 1 base, with 9 bases left between them. Germline V gene sequence: CDR1 SGDLS, CDR2 YYNGEE. The CDR3 length is 14 residues. CDR3 sequence reads: CASSLTGSNQPQHF. The CDR3 bases are TGTGCCAGCAGCTTAACAGGGAGCAATCAGCCCCAGCATTTT.

CDR3 in DNA: TGTGCCACAACGGGGTCAGTAGGGCCCACAGATACGCAGTATTTT. This sequence encodes CATTGSVGPTDTQYF. This chain links TRBV24-1 with TRBJ2-3; D might be TRBD2 (5 bases). Trimming pared 10 bases from V and 2 bases from J, leaving 18 bases between. Germline V CDR1 and CDR2: KGHDR, SFDVKD. CDR3 size: 15 residues.

The J gene is TRBJ2-7, the V gene TRBV5-4, with D perhaps matching TRBD1 (6 bases). The germline V gene has CDR1 SGHNT and CDR2 YYREEE (reference sequence). The CDR3 runs 13 residues. V shed 0 bases and J shed 6 bases, with 10 bases lying between them. CDR3 loop: CASSLGQVAEQYF. CDR3 DNA sequence: TGTGCCAGCAGCTTGGGACAGGTTGCCGAGCAGTACTTC.

The chain couples TRBV12-5 to TRBJ1-2; 10 positions match TRBD1. Germline-derived CDR1 and CDR2 are LGHNT and FRNRAP. Trimming removed 1 base from V and 0 bases from J; junction bases left unmatched: 8. The CDR3 is made up of 18 amino acids. The CDR3 protein is CASGLGRGQGGPNYGYTF. Written as DNA, the CDR3 is TGTGCTAGTGGTTTGGGAAGAGGACAGGGGGGGCCTAACTATGGCTACACCTTC.

This chain links TRBV28 with TRBJ1-5; no clear D gene. Germline V gives CDR1 MDHEN, CDR2 SYDVKM. V was trimmed by 5 bases and J by 7 bases, leaving 15 bases between them. The CDR3 totals 14 residues. CDR3 protein: CASSLSGNGQPQHF. CDR3 nucleotide sequence: TGTGCCAGCAGTCTCAGCGGGAATGGGCAGCCCCAGCATTTT. The full variable domain, completed using reference TRBV28 and TRBJ1-5, is DVKVTQSSRYLVKRTGEKVFLECVQDMDHENMFWYRQDPGLGLRLIYFSYDVKMKEKGDIPEGYSVSREKKERFSLILESASTNQTSMYLCASSLSGNGQPQHFGDGTRLSIL.